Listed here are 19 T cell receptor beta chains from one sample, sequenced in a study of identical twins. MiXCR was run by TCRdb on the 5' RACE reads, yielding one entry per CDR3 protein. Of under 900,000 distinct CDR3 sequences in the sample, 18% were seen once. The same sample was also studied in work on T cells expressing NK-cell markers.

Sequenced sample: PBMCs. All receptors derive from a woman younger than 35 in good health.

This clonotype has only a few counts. CDR3 amino acids: CASSSGVSYEQYF. As DNA, the CDR3 is TGTGCCAGCAGTTCTGGGGTCTCCTACGAGCAGTACTTC. This chain joins TRBV6-6 and TRBJ2-7; unclear D gene. The germline V gene has CDR1 MNHNY and CDR2 SVGAGI (reference sequence). There are 13 residues in the CDR3. The V end was cut by 4 bases, the J end by 0 bases, with 7 bases between.

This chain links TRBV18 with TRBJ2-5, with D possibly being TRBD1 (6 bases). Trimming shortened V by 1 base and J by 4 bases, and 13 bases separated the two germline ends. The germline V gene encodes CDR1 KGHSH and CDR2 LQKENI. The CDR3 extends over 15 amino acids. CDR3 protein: CASSPQHRDGETQYF. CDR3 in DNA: TGTGCCAGCTCACCACAACACAGGGATGGAGAGACCCAGTACTTC.

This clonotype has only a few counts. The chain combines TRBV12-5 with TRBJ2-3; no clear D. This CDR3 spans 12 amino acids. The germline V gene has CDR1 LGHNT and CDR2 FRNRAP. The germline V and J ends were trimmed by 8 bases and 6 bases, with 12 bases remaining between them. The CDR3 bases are TGTGCTAGTACCCTCAATCGGGATACGCAGTATTTT. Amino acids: CASTLNRDTQYF. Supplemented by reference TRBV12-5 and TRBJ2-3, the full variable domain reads DARVTQTPRHKVTEMGQEVTMRCQPILGHNTVFWYRQTMMQGLELLAYFRNRAPLDDSGMPKDRFSAEMPDATLATLKIQPSEPRDSAVYFCASTLNRDTQYFGPGTRLTVL.

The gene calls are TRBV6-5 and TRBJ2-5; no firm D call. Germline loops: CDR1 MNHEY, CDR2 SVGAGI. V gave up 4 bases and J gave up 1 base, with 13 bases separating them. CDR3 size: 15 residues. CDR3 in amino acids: CASSSMSWGQETQYF. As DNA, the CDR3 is TGTGCCAGCAGTTCCATGAGCTGGGGCCAAGAGACCCAGTACTTC.

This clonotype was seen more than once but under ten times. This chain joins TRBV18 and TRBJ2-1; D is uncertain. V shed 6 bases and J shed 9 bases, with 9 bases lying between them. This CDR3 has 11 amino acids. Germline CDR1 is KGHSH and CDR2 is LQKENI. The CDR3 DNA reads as TGTGCCAGCTCCAAAGAAGTTGAGCAGTTCTTC. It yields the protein CASSKEVEQFF.

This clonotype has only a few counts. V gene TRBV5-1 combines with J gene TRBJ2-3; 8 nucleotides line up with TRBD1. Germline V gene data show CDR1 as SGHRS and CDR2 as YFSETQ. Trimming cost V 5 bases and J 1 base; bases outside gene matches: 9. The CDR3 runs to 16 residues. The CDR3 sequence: CASSLPDRVGTDTQYF. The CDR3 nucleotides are TGCGCCAGCAGTCTACCGGACAGGGTAGGCACAGATACGCAGTATTTT. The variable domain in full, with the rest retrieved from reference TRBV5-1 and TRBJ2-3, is KAGVTQTPRYLIKTRGQQVTLSCSPISGHRSVSWYQQTPGQGLQFLFEYFSETQRNKGNFPGRFSGRQFSNSRSEMNVSTLELGDSALYLCASSLPDRVGTDTQYFGPGTRLTVL.

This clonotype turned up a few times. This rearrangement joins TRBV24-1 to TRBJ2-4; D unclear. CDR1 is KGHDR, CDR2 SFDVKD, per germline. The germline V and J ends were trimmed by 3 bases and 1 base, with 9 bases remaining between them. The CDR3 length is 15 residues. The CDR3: CATSDKLGAKNIQYF. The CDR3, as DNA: TGTGCCACCAGTGATAAGCTGGGGGCCAAAAACATTCAGTACTTC.

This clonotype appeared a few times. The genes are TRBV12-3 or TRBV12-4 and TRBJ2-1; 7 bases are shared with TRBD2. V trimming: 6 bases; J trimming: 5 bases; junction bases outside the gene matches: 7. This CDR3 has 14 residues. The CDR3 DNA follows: TGTGCCAGCAGCCGTTGGGGGGGAGACAATGAGCAGTTCTTC. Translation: CASSRWGGDNEQFF.

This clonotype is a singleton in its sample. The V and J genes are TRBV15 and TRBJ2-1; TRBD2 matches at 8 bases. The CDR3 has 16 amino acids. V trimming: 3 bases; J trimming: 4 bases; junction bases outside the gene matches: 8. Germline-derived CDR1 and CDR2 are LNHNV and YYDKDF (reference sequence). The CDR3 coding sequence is TGTGCCACCAGCAGCACCGGGACTAGACTTTACAATGAGCAGTTCTTC. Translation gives CATSSTGTRLYNEQFF.

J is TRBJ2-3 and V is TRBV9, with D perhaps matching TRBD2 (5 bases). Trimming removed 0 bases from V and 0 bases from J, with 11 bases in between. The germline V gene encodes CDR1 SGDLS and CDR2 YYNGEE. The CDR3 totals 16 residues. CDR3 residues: CASSVAGSISTDTQYF. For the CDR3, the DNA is TGTGCCAGCAGCGTAGCGGGGAGCATAAGCACAGATACGCAGTATTTT.

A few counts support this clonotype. The CDR3 nucleotides read TGCAGCGTTGATAGAGAGGGGGCTAACTATGGCTACACCTTC. Translated, it gives CSVDREGANYGYTF. This sequence joins TRBV29-1 and TRBJ1-2; a weak D match, TRBD1 (6 bases). The CDR3 loop spans 14 amino acids. V shed 3 bases and J shed 0 bases, with 11 bases lying between them. Germline assignment: CDR1 SQVTM and CDR2 ANQGSEA.

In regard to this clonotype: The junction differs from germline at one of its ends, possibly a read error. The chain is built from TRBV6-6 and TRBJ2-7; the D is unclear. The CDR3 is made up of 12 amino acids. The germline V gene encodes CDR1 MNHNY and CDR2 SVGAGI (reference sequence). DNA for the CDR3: TGTGCCAGCAGCCCTTATATGGATAGGATGGCCTTC. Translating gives CASSPYMDRMAF.

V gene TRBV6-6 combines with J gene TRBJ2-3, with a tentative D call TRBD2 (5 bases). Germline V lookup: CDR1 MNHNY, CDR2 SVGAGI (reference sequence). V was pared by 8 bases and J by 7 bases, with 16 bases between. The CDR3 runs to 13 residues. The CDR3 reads CASVLLVTHTQYF. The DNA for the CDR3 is TGTGCCAGCGTCCTACTAGTCACCCATACGCAGTATTTT.

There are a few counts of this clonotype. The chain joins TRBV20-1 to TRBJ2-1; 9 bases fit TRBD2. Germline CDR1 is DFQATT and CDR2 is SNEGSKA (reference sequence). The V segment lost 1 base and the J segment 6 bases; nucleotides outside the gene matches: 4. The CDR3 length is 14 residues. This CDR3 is CSARGKRGANEQFF. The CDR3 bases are TGCAGTGCTAGAGGAAAGCGGGGGGCCAATGAGCAGTTCTTC.

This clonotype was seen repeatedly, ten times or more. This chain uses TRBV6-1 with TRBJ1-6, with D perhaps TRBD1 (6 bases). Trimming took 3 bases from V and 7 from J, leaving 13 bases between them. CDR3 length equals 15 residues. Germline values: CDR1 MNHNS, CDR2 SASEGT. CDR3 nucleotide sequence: TGTGCCAGCAGTGAGGGGGATGGGACAAATTCACCCCTCCACTTT. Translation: CASSEGDGTNSPLHF.

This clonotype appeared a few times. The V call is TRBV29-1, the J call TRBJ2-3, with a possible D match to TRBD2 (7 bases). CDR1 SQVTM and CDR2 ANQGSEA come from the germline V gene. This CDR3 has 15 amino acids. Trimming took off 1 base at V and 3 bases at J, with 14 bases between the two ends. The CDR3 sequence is CSVEGERGGTDTQYF. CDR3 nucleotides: TGCAGCGTTGAAGGGGAAAGGGGGGGGACAGATACGCAGTATTTT.

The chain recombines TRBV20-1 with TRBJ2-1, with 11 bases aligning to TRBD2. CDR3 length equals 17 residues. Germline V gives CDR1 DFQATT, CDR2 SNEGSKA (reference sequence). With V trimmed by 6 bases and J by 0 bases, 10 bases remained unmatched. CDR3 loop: CSAHGTSGPSSYNEQFF. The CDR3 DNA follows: TGCAGTGCCCACGGGACTAGCGGACCTAGCTCCTACAATGAGCAGTTCTTC.

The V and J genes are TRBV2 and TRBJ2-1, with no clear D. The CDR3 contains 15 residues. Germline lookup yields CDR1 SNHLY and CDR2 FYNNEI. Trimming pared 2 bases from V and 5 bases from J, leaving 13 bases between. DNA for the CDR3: TGTGCCAGCAGTGAAAGAAGCGACCAACACAATGAGCAGTTCTTC. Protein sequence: CASSERSDQHNEQFF. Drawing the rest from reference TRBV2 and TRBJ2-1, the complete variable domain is EPEVTQTPSHQVTQMGQEVILRCVPISNHLYFYWYRQILGQKVEFLVSFYNNEISEKSEIFDDQFSVERPDGSNFTLKIRSTKLEDSAMYFCASSERSDQHNEQFFGPGTRLTVL.

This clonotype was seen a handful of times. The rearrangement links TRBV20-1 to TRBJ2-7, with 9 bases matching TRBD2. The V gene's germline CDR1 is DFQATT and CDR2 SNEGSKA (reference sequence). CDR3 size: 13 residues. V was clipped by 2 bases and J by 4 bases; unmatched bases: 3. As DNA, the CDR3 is TGCAGTGCTAGAAGCCTAGCGGGATACGAGCAGTACTTC. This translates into CSARSLAGYEQYF.